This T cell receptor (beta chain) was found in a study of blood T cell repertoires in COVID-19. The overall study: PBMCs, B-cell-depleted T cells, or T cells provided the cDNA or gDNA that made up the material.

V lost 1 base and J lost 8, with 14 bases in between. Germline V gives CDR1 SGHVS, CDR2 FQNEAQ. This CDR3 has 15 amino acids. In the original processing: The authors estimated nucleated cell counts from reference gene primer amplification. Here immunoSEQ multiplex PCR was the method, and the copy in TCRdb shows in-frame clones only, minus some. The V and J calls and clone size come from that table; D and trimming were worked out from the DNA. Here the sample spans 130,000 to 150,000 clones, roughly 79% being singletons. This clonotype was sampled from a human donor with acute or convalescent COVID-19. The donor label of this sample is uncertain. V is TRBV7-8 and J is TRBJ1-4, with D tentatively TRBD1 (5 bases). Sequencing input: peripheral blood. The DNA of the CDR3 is TGTGCCAGCAGCTTAGAGGGGACGCGGGGGGAAAAACTGTTTTTT. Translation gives CASSLEGTRGEKLFF.